This T cell receptor (beta chain) was profiled in a study of blood T cell repertoires in COVID-19. Turning to the study itself: From T cells, B-cell-depleted T cells, or PBMCs came the material, which was cDNA or gDNA.

Adults between about 18 and 95 years of age took part from 24 US areas. Participants had their cohort set by participant-reported clinical history. Assay used: immunoSEQ multiplex PCR; TCRdb lists only in-frame clones, some missing. The sample holds a few hundred thousand clones, roughly 85% seen once. Germline V CDR1 and CDR2: SGHRS, YFSETQ. This CDR3 contains 15 residues. Losses at the gene ends were 4 bases for V and 4 bases for J; bases not matched to a gene: 8. The clonotype originates from a woman in her fifties or sixties who had recovered from COVID-19. Input material: PBMCs or T cells enriched from blood (not recorded which). This rearrangement joins TRBV5-1 to TRBJ1-2, with TRBD1 matching over 9 bases. The CDR3 is CASSDPGQGVYGYTF. CDR3 sequence (DNA): TGCGCCAGCAGCGATCCGGGACAGGGAGTCTATGGCTACACCTTC.